Shown below are 14 T cell receptor beta chains from a single sample sequenced in a study of blood T cell repertoires in COVID-19. The assay was immunoSEQ multiplex PCR, and TCRdb's table has in-frame clones only and misses some. This sample has 180,000 or so clones, with around 85% found just once. The sequencing sample was made of peripheral blood. The receptors shown here come from a man aged 55 to 69 with acute or convalescent COVID-19.

The genes are TRBV2 and TRBJ2-4; TRBD2 matches 13 bases. Per the germline V gene, CDR1 is SNHLY and CDR2 is FYNNEI. V lost 4 bases and J lost 12; bases outside the gene matches: 0. The CDR3 extends over 12 amino acids. CDR3 bases: TGTGCCAGCAGTGGGACTAGCGGGGGTCAGTACTTC. Translated, it gives CASSGTSGGQYF.

This chain's CDR3 is CASSSDRATSNQPQHF. DNA for the CDR3: TGTGCCAGCAGCTCCGACAGGGCGACTAGCAATCAGCCCCAGCATTTT. The V gene is TRBV7-9, the J gene TRBJ1-5, with 7 bases lining up with TRBD1. This CDR3 contains 16 residues. Germline V gene lookup returns CDR1 SEHNR and CDR2 FQNEAQ (reference sequence). Trimming at V came to 4 bases and at J to 0 bases, leaving 6 bases not matched to a gene.

The V and J genes are TRBV6-2 or TRBV6-3 and TRBJ2-7, with a tentative D call TRBD2 (5 bases). The V end was cut by 6 bases, the J end by 3 bases, with 12 bases between. The CDR3 totals 13 residues. Germline V CDR1 and CDR2: MNHEY, SVGEGT. CDR3 sequence (DNA): TGTGCCAGCAGCGCCGGGGTCCACTACGAGCAGTACTTC. As protein: CASSAGVHYEQYF.

The chain uses TRBV7-3 and TRBJ2-1, with no clear D. V was trimmed by 0 bases and J by 6 bases, leaving 12 bases between them. This CDR3 contains 15 residues. Germline CDR1 reads SGHTA; CDR2 reads FQGTGA. CDR3 coding DNA: TGTGCCAGCAGCTTAACCCGGGTTGGCTCCAATGAGCAGTTCTTC. This translates into CASSLTRVGSNEQFF.

This clone has just one count. V gene TRBV28 combines with J gene TRBJ1-5; D might be TRBD1 (5 bases). Trimming pared 1 base from V and 9 bases from J, leaving 10 bases between. The CDR3 has 13 amino acids. In germline, CDR1 is MDHEN, CDR2 SYDVKM. The CDR3 coding sequence is TGTGCCAGCAGTTTATTTAGGGGCGGGCCCCAGCATTTT. Protein product: CASSLFRGGPQHF. The full variable domain, rest sourced from reference TRBV28 and TRBJ1-5, is DVKVTQSSRYLVKRTGEKVFLECVQDMDHENMFWYRQDPGLGLRLIYFSYDVKMKEKGDIPEGYSVSREKKERFSLILESASTNQTSMYLCASSLFRGGPQHFGDGTRLSIL.

DNA for the CDR3: TGTGCCAGCAGAGTGGACTGGAGCTCCTACGAGCAGTACTTC. Translation gives CASRVDWSSYEQYF. The chain recombines TRBV6-5 with TRBJ2-7, with D perhaps TRBD2 (5 bases). The germline V gene encodes CDR1 MNHEY and CDR2 SVGAGI. The CDR3 sequence is 14 residues long. V was trimmed by 6 bases and J by 0 bases, leaving 12 bases between them.

This clone was counted a few times. CDR3 sequence: CASSLLGEGAWETQYF. In DNA form, the CDR3 reads TGCGCCAGCAGCTTGTTGGGAGAGGGGGCTTGGGAGACCCAGTACTTC. This rearrangement joins TRBV5-1 to TRBJ2-5; 7 bases fit TRBD1. Germline loops: CDR1 SGHRS, CDR2 YFSETQ. Germline trimming cut 1 base from V and 5 bases from J; bases unmatched to any gene: 11. CDR3 length: 16 amino acids.

The genes are TRBV28 and TRBJ2-7; 10 nucleotides match TRBD2. Germline assignment: CDR1 MDHEN and CDR2 SYDVKM. The junction had 12 bases not matched to a gene; V was cut back by 5 bases and J by 5 bases. The CDR3 contains 16 residues. For the CDR3, the DNA is TGTGCCAGCAGTCCGACCTTTAGCGGGAGGCTCGACGAGCAGTACTTC. It is translated as CASSPTFSGRLDEQYF.

Concerning this clone: The same CDR3 also results from other DNA sequences found in this sample. V usage is TRBV5-4 and J usage is TRBJ2-3; possible D gene TRBD2, 7 bases. The CDR3 is 17 residues long. V was trimmed by 2 bases and J by 1 base, leaving 17 bases between them. The germline V gene has CDR1 SGHNT and CDR2 YYREEE (reference sequence). CDR3 in amino acids: CASSLHLQGGGTDTQYF. CDR3 nucleotides: TGTGCCAGCAGCTTACACTTACAGGGAGGGGGCACAGATACGCAGTATTTT. Drawing the rest from reference TRBV5-4 and TRBJ2-3, the complete variable domain is ETGVTQSPTHLIKTRGQQVTLRCSSQSGHNTVSWYQQALGQGPQFIFQYYREEENGRGNFPPRFSGLQFPNYSSELNVNALELDDSALYLCASSLHLQGGGTDTQYFGPGTRLTVL.

The chain joins TRBV4-1 to TRBJ2-2; TRBD1 matches at 10 bases. The junction had 6 bases not matched to a gene; V was cut back by 1 base and J by 4 bases. This CDR3 contains 17 residues. The germline gives CDR1 MGHRA, CDR2 YSYEKL. CDR3 loop: CASSQADRGPGTGELFF. For the CDR3, the DNA is TGCGCCAGCAGCCAAGCAGACAGGGGGCCTGGCACCGGGGAGCTGTTTTTT.

The V and J genes are TRBV13 and TRBJ2-2; 14 bases line up with TRBD2. Germline V gene data show CDR1 as PRHDT and CDR2 as FYEKMQ (reference sequence). This CDR3 has 18 amino acids. Trimming removed 4 bases from V and 2 bases from J; junction bases left unmatched: 6. The CDR3 protein is CASSSRTSGRPNTGELFF. The CDR3 DNA is TGTGCCAGCAGCTCGCGGACTAGCGGGAGGCCTAACACCGGGGAGCTGTTTTTT.

The gene calls are TRBV27 and TRBJ2-1; 10 bases align to TRBD2. V gave up 3 bases and J gave up 6 bases; unmatched junction bases: 5. CDR3 length equals 15 residues. CDR1 is MNHEY and CDR2 is SMNVEV in the germline V gene (reference sequence). In nucleotides, the CDR3 is TGTGCCAGCAGTTTCCGGACTAGCGGTGGCAATGAGCAGTTCTTC. This gives the protein CASSFRTSGGNEQFF.

The chain carries TRBV20-1 and TRBJ2-1, with TRBD2 matching over 8 bases. Germline assignment: CDR1 DFQATT and CDR2 SNEGSKA (reference sequence). The V segment lost 3 bases and the J segment 8 bases; nucleotides outside the gene matches: 6. CDR3 size: 13 residues. The CDR3 sequence: CSASLGAGDEQFF. For the CDR3, the DNA is TGCAGTGCTAGTCTAGGAGCGGGAGATGAGCAGTTCTTC.

The V call is TRBV4-3, the J call TRBJ2-1, with 9 bases fitting TRBD2. The junction had 10 bases not matched to a gene; V was cut back by 0 bases and J by 7 bases. In germline, CDR1 is LGHNA, CDR2 YSLEER. CDR3 length equals 17 residues. The DNA of the CDR3 is TGCGCCAGCAGCCAAGACACGGCTAGCGGGACCTTTAATGAGCAGTTCTTC. This gives the protein CASSQDTASGTFNEQFF.